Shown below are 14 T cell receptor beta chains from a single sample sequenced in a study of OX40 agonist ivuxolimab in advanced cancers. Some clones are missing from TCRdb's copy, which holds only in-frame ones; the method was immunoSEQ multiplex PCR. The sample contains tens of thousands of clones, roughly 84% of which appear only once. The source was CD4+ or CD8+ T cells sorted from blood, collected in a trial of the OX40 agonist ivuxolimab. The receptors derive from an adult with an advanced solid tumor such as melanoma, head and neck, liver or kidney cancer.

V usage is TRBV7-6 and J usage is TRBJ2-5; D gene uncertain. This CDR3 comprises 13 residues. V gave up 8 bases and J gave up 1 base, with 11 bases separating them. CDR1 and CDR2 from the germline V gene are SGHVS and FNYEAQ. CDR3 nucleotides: TGTGCCAGCGTATTGGGTCCCCAAGAGACCCAGTACTTC. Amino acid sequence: CASVLGPQETQYF. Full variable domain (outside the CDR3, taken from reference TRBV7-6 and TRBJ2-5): GAGVSQSPRYKVTKRGQDVALRCDPISGHVSLYWYRQALGQGPEFLTYFNYEAQQDKSGLPNDRFSAERPEGSISTLTIQRTEQRDSAMYRCASVLGPQETQYFGPGTRLLVL.

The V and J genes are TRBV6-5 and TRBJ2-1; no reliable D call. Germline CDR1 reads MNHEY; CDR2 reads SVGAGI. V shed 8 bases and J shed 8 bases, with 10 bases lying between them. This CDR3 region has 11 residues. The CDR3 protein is CASGRYDEQFF. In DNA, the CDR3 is TGTGCCAGCGGCCGATATGATGAGCAGTTCTTC.

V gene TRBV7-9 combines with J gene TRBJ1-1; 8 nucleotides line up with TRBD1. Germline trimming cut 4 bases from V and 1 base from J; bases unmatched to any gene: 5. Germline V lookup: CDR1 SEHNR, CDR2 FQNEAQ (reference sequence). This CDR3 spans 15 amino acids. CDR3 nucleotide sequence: TGTGCCAGCAGCTCCCACAGGGGGTGGAACACTGAAGCTTTCTTT. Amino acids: CASSSHRGWNTEAFF.

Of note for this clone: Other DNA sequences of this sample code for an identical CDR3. The CDR3 DNA follows: TGCGCCAGCAGCTTGGATAGTCCCAAGGGGCCCTACGAGCAGTACTTC. Encoded protein: CASSLDSPKGPYEQYF. This chain links TRBV5-1 with TRBJ2-7; D is possibly TRBD1 (5 bases). Between the trimmed V and J ends, which lost 0 bases and 2 bases, there was a span of 15 bases. Germline V CDR1 and CDR2: SGHRS, YFSETQ. This CDR3 region has 16 residues.

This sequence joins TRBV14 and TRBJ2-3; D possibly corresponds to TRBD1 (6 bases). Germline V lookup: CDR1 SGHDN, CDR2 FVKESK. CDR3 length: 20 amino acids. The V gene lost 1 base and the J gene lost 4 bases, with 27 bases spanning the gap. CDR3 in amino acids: CASSQVFVGNRVLGSDTQYF. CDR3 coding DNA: TGTGCCAGCAGCCAAGTATTTGTGGGGAACAGGGTACTCGGCTCAGATACGCAGTATTTT. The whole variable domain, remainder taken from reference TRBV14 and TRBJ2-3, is EAGVTQFPSHSVIEKGQTVTLRCDPISGHDNLYWYRRVMGKEIKFLLHFVKESKQDESGMPNNRFLAERTGGTYSTLKVQPAELEDSGVYFCASSQVFVGNRVLGSDTQYFGPGTRLTVL.

The CDR3 DNA reads as TGTGCCAGCAGCCAAGGGACTAGCGGACTATACGAGCAGTACTTC. Translated, it gives CASSQGTSGLYEQYF. V is TRBV4-2 and J is TRBJ2-7, with 10 positions matching TRBD2. CDR3 size: 15 residues. The V and J ends lost 1 base and 4 bases, in that order; junction bases with no gene match: 4. Germline values: CDR1 LGHNA, CDR2 YNFKEQ.

As DNA, the CDR3 is TGTGCCAGTAGTTGGGGGGATGACACTGAAGCTTTCTTT. It translates to CASSWGDDTEAFF. The chain uses TRBV19 and TRBJ1-1, with D perhaps matching TRBD1 (5 bases). Germline CDR1 and CDR2: LNHDA and SQIVND (reference sequence). The CDR3 runs to 13 residues. V was cut by 5 bases and J by 3 bases, with 10 bases left in between.

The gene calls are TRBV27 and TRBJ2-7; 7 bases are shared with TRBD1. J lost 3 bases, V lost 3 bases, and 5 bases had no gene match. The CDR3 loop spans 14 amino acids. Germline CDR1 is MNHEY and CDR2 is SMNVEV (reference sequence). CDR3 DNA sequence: TGTGCCAGCAGTTTGCGTAGGGGGCTCTACGAGCAGTACTTC. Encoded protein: CASSLRRGLYEQYF.

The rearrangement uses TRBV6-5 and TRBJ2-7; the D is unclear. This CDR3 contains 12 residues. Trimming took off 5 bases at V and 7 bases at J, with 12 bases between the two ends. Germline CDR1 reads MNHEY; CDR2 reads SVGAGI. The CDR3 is CASSPGVREQYF. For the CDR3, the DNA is TGTGCCAGCAGTCCCGGAGTGAGGGAGCAGTACTTC.

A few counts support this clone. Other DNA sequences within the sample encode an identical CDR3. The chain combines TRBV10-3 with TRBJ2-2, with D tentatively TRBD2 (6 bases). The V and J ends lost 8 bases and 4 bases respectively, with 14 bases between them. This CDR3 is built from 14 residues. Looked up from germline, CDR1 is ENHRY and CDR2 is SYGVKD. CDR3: CAIRGAASTGELFF. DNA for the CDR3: TGTGCCATCCGCGGGGCAGCGAGCACCGGGGAGCTGTTTTTT.

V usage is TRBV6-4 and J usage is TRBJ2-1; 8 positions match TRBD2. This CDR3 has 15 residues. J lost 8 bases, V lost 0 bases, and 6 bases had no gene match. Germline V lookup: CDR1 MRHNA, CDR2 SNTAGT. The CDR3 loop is CASSDSPGGPDEQFF. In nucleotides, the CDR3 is TGTGCCAGCAGTGACTCACCGGGGGGGCCGGATGAGCAGTTCTTC.

The CDR3 loop reads CASISRGEQYF. In DNA, the CDR3 is TGTGCCAGCATTAGCCGAGGAGAGCAGTACTTC. The chain is built from TRBV6-1 and TRBJ2-7; D not certain. Germline CDR1 is MNHNS and CDR2 is SASEGT. V was clipped by 7 bases and J by 7 bases, with 11 bases between them. The CDR3 spans 11 residues.

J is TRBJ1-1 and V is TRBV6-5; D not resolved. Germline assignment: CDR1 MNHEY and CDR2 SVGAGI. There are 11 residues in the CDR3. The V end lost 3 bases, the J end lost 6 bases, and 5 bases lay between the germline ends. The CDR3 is CASSYRAEAFF. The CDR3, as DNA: TGTGCCAGCAGTTATAGGGCTGAAGCTTTCTTT.

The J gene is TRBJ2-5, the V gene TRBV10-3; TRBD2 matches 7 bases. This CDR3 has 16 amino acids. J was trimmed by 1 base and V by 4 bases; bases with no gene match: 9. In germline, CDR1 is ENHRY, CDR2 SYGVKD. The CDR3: CAISAGTAGIQETQYF. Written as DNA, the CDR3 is TGTGCCATCAGTGCCGGAACAGCGGGGATCCAAGAGACCCAGTACTTC.